This T cell receptor beta chain comes out of a study of shared clonotypes between healthy human individuals. Turning to this clone: Its antigen is currently unknown.

Overall study findings and caveats: Generation probability values for non-shared clonotypes were lower than those for clonotypes shared by all four donors. In having few donors, the study represented limited genetic and exposure-history diversity.

Samples underwent the assay at deep level. In the sorted-subset replicate PCRs, 150 to 250 ng DNA, 30,000 or so T cell genomes, was used. TCRdb keeps only in-frame clones here, not all; method: immunoSEQ multiplex PCR. The table shows some 1 million clones, with about 75% occurring only once. This CDR3 contains 17 residues. Germline CDR1 SGHNT, CDR2 YYREEE (reference sequence). V was pared by 4 bases and J by 2 bases, with 7 bases of the junction left unmatched. This TCR derives from a man aged 18 to 30 in good health. The material sequenced was memory CD4+ T cells sorted from blood. Subset specified: CD45RA-negative fraction. The chain is built from TRBV5-4 and TRBJ2-1, with TRBD1 matching 12 bases. The CDR3 reads CASSGTGGGGTYNEQFF. CDR3 sequence (DNA): TGTGCCAGCAGCGGGACAGGGGGCGGCGGGACCTACAATGAGCAGTTCTTC.